The T cell receptor (beta chain) described here comes from a study of blood T cell repertoires in COVID-19. Libraries were prepared by immunoSEQ multiplex PCR; TCRdb keeps only in-frame clonotypes and omits some of them. The sample yields about 200,000 clones, roughly 90% seen once. Germline V gene lookup returns CDR1 SNHLY and CDR2 FYNNEI. V lost 4 bases and J lost 3, with 16 bases in between. There are 16 residues in the CDR3. The receptor comes from a woman under 30 who had recovered from COVID-19. Sequencing was done on a sample of PBMCs or T cells enriched from blood (not recorded which). The chain has TRBV2 and TRBJ2-1; possible D gene TRBD1, 5 bases. CDR3 DNA: TGTGCCAGCAGTGGCCCTGGGGCTACTCTCTACAATGAGCAGTTCTTC. As protein: CASSGPGATLYNEQFF.